This TCR beta chain was obtained from a study of shared clonotypes between healthy human individuals. Study-level background: The study used three CD4 naive, three CD4 memory, two CD8 naive and one CD8 memory plate per donor.

V lost 5 bases, J lost 4 bases, and 2 bases stayed unmatched. From germline, CDR1 is MDHEN and CDR2 SYDVKM. The CDR3 loop spans 13 amino acids. Clones were read by immunoSEQ multiplex PCR, and TCRdb kept only the in-frame ones, dropping some. The table has over 850,000 clones, 78% seen once; the top ten hold around 0.61%. Material: memory CD4+ T cells from PBMCs. The subset here: CD45RA-negative fraction. The receptor was isolated from a man aged 18 to 29 in good health. Some clones in this sample may be carry-over from other donors' samples. The gene calls are TRBV28 and TRBJ2-7; 10 bases are a match to TRBD1. The CDR3 DNA reads as TGTGCCAGCAGTGGGGACAGGGGATACGAGCAGTACTTC. It codes for CASSGDRGYEQYF.